One sample yielded the 7 T cell receptor beta chains listed below, sequenced in a study of T-cell reconstitution after alpha-beta-depleted transplantation in children. Library preparation (for TCRbeta) was performed with unique molecular identifiers. MiXCR, run by TCRdb on the PCR reads, gives a single entry per CDR3 protein. The table has 550,000 to 600,000 distinct CDR3 sequences, roughly 24% seen once. This material consisted of PBMCs, mostly from graft donor cells, taken 360 days after TCRalphabeta/CD19-depleted stem cell transplant. These receptors were taken from a boy under two years old who had a stem cell transplant for acute myeloid leukemia, so the T cells may come from the graft donor.

This clonotype was counted ten times or more. V gene TRBV9 combines with J gene TRBJ2-1, with D possibly being TRBD2 (6 bases). Germline CDR1 reads SGDLS; CDR2 reads YYNGEE. The CDR3 length is 14 residues. Trimming removed 6 bases from V and 6 bases from J, with 16 bases in between. The CDR3 spells CASTRDLAPNEQFF. DNA for the CDR3: TGTGCCAGCACCCGGGACTTAGCGCCCAATGAGCAGTTCTTC.

This chain uses TRBV5-1 with TRBJ2-1, with D hard to call. The CDR3 is made up of 16 amino acids. Between the trimmed V and J ends, which lost 4 bases and 7 bases, there was a span of 21 bases. CDR1 is SGHRS, CDR2 YFSETQ, per germline. The CDR3 loop is CASSPERRLVSNEQFF. CDR3 in DNA: TGCGCCAGCAGCCCCGAACGCAGGTTGGTTTCGAATGAGCAGTTCTTC.

This clonotype showed up many times. The chain links TRBV12-3 or TRBV12-4 to TRBJ1-6; 7 bases fit TRBD1. V lost 3 bases and J lost 6; bases outside the gene matches: 2. There are 14 residues in the CDR3. CDR3 sequence (DNA): TGTGCCAGCAGTTTTCAGGGGGGTAATTCACCCCTCCACTTT. Translating gives CASSFQGGNSPLHF.

The V gene is TRBV6-5, the J gene TRBJ2-6; no reliable D call. There are 16 residues in the CDR3. V dropped 1 base and J dropped 1 base, with 8 bases sitting between them. Per germline, CDR1 MNHEY and CDR2 SVGAGI. The CDR3 loop reads CASSYWSGSGANVLTF. As DNA, the CDR3 is TGTGCCAGCAGTTACTGGTCAGGATCTGGGGCCAACGTCCTGACTTTC.

This clonotype occurred a few times. The V gene is TRBV5-5, the J gene TRBJ2-1; TRBD2 matches 8 bases. CDR1 and CDR2 from the germline V gene are SGHKS and YYEKEE (reference sequence). The CDR3 is made up of 16 amino acids. After removal of 0 bases from V and 2 bases from J, the junction contained 4 bases not matched to a gene. The CDR3 DNA reads as TGTGCCAGCAGCTTGGGTTTTAGCGGGGCCTACAATGAGCAGTTCTTC. It encodes CASSLGFSGAYNEQFF.

This clonotype has just a few counts. The chain recombines TRBV20-1 with TRBJ2-5; the D gene is possibly TRBD1 (5 bases). This CDR3 has 13 residues. Germline V gives CDR1 DFQATT, CDR2 SNEGSKA (reference sequence). Trimming cost V 5 bases and J 0 bases, with 10 bases left between them. The CDR3 DNA sequence: TGCAGTGCTGTCCAGGGTAACCAAGAGACCCAGTACTTC. This encodes CSAVQGNQETQYF.

This clonotype was seen only a few times. V and J are TRBV7-2 and TRBJ2-3; 11 nucleotides align to TRBD2. CDR1 and CDR2 (germline): SGHTA, FQGNSA. The CDR3 length is 15 residues. Germline trimming cut 5 bases from V and 4 bases from J; bases unmatched to any gene: 5. The CDR3 sequence is CASSMTSGVPDTQYF. In DNA, the CDR3 is TGTGCCAGCAGCATGACTAGCGGGGTACCAGATACGCAGTATTTT.